The 31 T cell receptor beta chains listed next were all sequenced from one sample in a study of Graves' ophthalmopathy and Graves' hyperthyroidism. Amplifying from RNA transcripts, the study obtained TCR beta CDR3 regions. First-round RT-PCR relied on HTBI primers, and a second-round multiplex PCR came next. TCRdb redid the calling of the multiplex PCR reads with MiXCR, one entry per CDR3 protein. The sample lists roughly 1.1 million distinct CDR3 sequences; 36% were seen once. Sequencing was done on a sample of peripheral blood or thyroid tissue (not recorded which). These TCRs come from an adult man with Graves' hyperthyroidism.

This clonotype was recorded many times. V usage is TRBV5-1 and J usage is TRBJ1-1; no firm D call. The CDR3 contains 15 residues. Germline CDR1 and CDR2: SGHRS and YFSETQ. Trimming removed 0 bases from V and 5 bases from J, with 14 bases in between. This CDR3 reads CASSLEGRRRTEAFF. In DNA, the CDR3 is TGCGCCAGCAGCTTGGAGGGTAGGCGGAGGACTGAAGCTTTCTTT.

The chain combines TRBV29-1 with TRBJ1-1; D unclear. Germline CDR1 reads SQVTM; CDR2 reads ANQGSEA. This CDR3 region has 13 residues. V lost 4 bases to trimming and J lost 3 bases, with 12 bases between them. CDR3 nucleotide sequence: TGCAGCGTTGTCGCGGTCTCGGACACTGAAGCTTTCTTT. It is translated as CSVVAVSDTEAFF.

V usage is TRBV19 and J usage is TRBJ1-2; weak D call: TRBD1 (5 bases). The length of the CDR3 is 15 residues. Germline V gene lookup returns CDR1 LNHDA and CDR2 SQIVND (reference sequence). V was clipped by 8 bases and J by 0 bases, with 16 bases between them. The CDR3: CASFPGGGANYGYTF. The CDR3 DNA sequence: TGTGCCAGTTTTCCCGGGGGAGGGGCTAACTATGGCTACACCTTC.

The chain carries TRBV15 and TRBJ1-1; a weak D match, TRBD1 (5 bases). The germline V gene encodes CDR1 LNHNV and CDR2 YYDKDF (reference sequence). The germline V and J ends were trimmed by 5 bases and 8 bases, with 18 bases remaining between them. The CDR3 is 14 amino acids. CDR3 DNA: TGTGCCACCAGCCCCCGAACAGGTAGTCCGGAAGCTTTCTTT. It translates to CATSPRTGSPEAFF. The whole variable domain, filled in from reference TRBV15 and TRBJ1-1, reads DAMVIQNPRYQVTQFGKPVTLSCSQTLNHNVMYWYQQKSSQAPKLLFHYYDKDFNNEADTPDNFQSRRPNTSFCFLDIRSPGLGDTAMYLCATSPRTGSPEAFFGQGTRLTVV.

This clonotype was observed at least ten times. This chain joins TRBV5-1 and TRBJ1-1; D may be TRBD1 (6 bases). Germline V gene data show CDR1 as SGHRS and CDR2 as YFSETQ. Between the trimmed V and J ends, which lost 4 bases and 3 bases, there was a span of 13 bases. This CDR3 comprises 14 residues. CDR3 in amino acids: CASSKQGFDTEAFF. In DNA form, the CDR3 reads TGCGCCAGCAGCAAACAGGGCTTTGACACTGAAGCTTTCTTT.

A few counts support this clonotype. The chain has TRBV6-1 and TRBJ1-1, with D unclear. The CDR3 sequence is 15 residues long. Germline V gene lookup returns CDR1 MNHNS and CDR2 SASEGT. V was clipped by 8 bases and J by 2 bases, with 18 bases between them. The CDR3 is CASSVRGGYNTEAFF. The CDR3 DNA reads as TGTGCCAGCTCTGTGCGTGGAGGGTACAACACTGAAGCTTTCTTT.

Notes on this clonotype: This may stem from a read error, because a much larger clone lies one nucleotide away. The V call is TRBV2, the J call TRBJ1-1; 7 bases line up with TRBD1. Germline values: CDR1 SNHLY, CDR2 FYNNEI. The CDR3 length is 12 residues. The junction had 6 bases not matched to a gene; V was cut back by 6 bases and J by 8 bases. CDR3 in amino acids: CASSGTVLEAFF. The DNA for the CDR3 is TGTGCCAGCAGCGGGACAGTCTTAGAAGCTTTCTTT.

The sample holds a few counts of this clonotype. This chain uses TRBV19 with TRBJ2-7, with a weak D call TRBD2 (7 bases). V was shortened by 5 bases and J by 2 bases, with 13 bases between the two germline ends. The CDR3 length is 14 residues. The V gene's germline CDR1 is LNHDA and CDR2 SQIVND (reference sequence). CDR3 protein: CASSRGALTYEQYF. The CDR3 DNA reads TGTGCCAGTAGTCGGGGGGCCCTTACCTACGAGCAGTACTTC. The whole variable domain, remainder taken from reference TRBV19 and TRBJ2-7, is DGGITQSPKYLFRKEGQNVTLSCEQNLNHDAMYWYRQDPGQGLRLIYYSQIVNDFQKGDIAEGYSVSREKKESFPLTVTSAQKNPTAFYLCASSRGALTYEQYFGPGTRLTVT.

This clonotype was seen a handful of times. A much larger clonotype is one base distant, so this may be a read error. The CDR3 nucleotides are TGTGCCAGCAGTTTTGCAGGGCCCACTGAAGCTTTCTTT. Residues: CASSFAGPTEAFF. The J gene is TRBJ1-1, the V gene TRBV12-3 or TRBV12-4; possibly TRBD1 for D (5 bases). CDR3 length: 13 amino acids. V was clipped by 3 bases and J by 4 bases, with 9 bases between them.

This clonotype was observed a handful of times. The chain joins TRBV20-1 to TRBJ1-2; TRBD1 aligns across 11 bases. Germline loops: CDR1 DFQATT, CDR2 SNEGSKA (reference sequence). The CDR3 has 16 amino acids. The ends lost 0 bases at V and 4 bases at J; junction bases unmatched: 7. The CDR3 protein is CSARDAGTGGFYGYTF. The CDR3 coding sequence is TGCAGTGCTAGAGACGCCGGGACAGGGGGTTTCTATGGCTACACCTTC.

This clonotype was observed at least ten times. CDR3 nucleotide sequence: TGTGCCAGCAGTTTAGGGTTCCAGGGTTCGTATGGCTACACCTTC. It specifies CASSLGFQGSYGYTF. The gene calls are TRBV27 and TRBJ1-2; TRBD1 is a possible D gene (5 bases). The CDR3 has 15 residues. Germline-derived CDR1 and CDR2 are MNHEY and SMNVEV (reference sequence). Trimming cost V 2 bases and J 5 bases, with 15 bases left between them.

This clonotype appeared a few times. V is TRBV29-1 and J is TRBJ1-2; 7 nucleotides match TRBD1. Unmatched junction bases numbered 11, after V lost 0 bases and J lost 7 bases. Per the germline V gene, CDR1 is SQVTM and CDR2 is ANQGSEA. CDR3 size: 15 residues. The CDR3 DNA follows: TGCAGCGTTGAAGATCGTTGGACAGGCCATGGTGGCTACACCTTC. Amino acid sequence: CSVEDRWTGHGGYTF.

This clonotype has a count of ten or more. The chain joins TRBV19 to TRBJ1-6; D call uncertain. Germline lookup yields CDR1 LNHDA and CDR2 SQIVND (reference sequence). This CDR3 contains 11 residues. Trimming removed 8 bases at V and 7 bases at J, with 6 bases between. CDR3 amino acids: CASGPNSPLHF. The DNA of the CDR3 is TGTGCCAGTGGACCGAATTCACCCCTCCACTTT.

This clonotype appeared many times. The J gene is TRBJ1-6, the V gene TRBV7-2, with D perhaps TRBD1 (6 bases). Between the trimmed V and J ends, which lost 4 bases and 7 bases, there was a span of 14 bases. Germline CDR1 is SGHTA and CDR2 is FQGNSA. The length of the CDR3 is 15 residues. The CDR3 loop reads CASSYAGTRNSPLHF. CDR3 nucleotides: TGTGCCAGCAGCTATGCCGGGACAAGGAATTCACCCCTCCACTTT.

This clonotype was observed many times. The chain links TRBV19 to TRBJ2-7, with D possibly TRBD1 on 6 matching bases. Germline V gives CDR1 LNHDA, CDR2 SQIVND (reference sequence). The CDR3 is 13 amino acids. With 6 bases removed from V and 6 bases from J, the gap between germline ends came to 15 bases. The CDR3 nucleotides read TGTGCCAGTAGGGAAGGCAGGGGTGGCGAGCAGTACTTC. It codes for CASREGRGGEQYF.

This clonotype turned up a few times. CDR3 amino acids: CSAVRAAGDQPQHF. As DNA, the CDR3 is TGCAGTGCCGTAAGGGCCGCCGGGGATCAGCCCCAGCATTTT. The V and J genes are TRBV20-1 and TRBJ1-5; no reliable D call. The germline V and J ends were trimmed by 6 bases and 5 bases, with 17 bases remaining between them. Germline-derived CDR1 and CDR2 are DFQATT and SNEGSKA (reference sequence). This CDR3 is built from 14 residues.

This clonotype was seen many times. This chain links TRBV7-9 with TRBJ2-7; no clear D gene. The V and J ends lost 0 bases and 0 bases respectively, with 9 bases between them. This CDR3 spans 15 amino acids. Per the germline V gene, CDR1 is SEHNR and CDR2 is FQNEAQ (reference sequence). The CDR3 loop reads CASSLASGDSYEQYF. The CDR3 DNA sequence: TGTGCCAGCAGCTTAGCATCAGGTGACTCCTACGAGCAGTACTTC.

This chain joins TRBV20-1 and TRBJ1-3, with D possibly TRBD1 on 6 matching bases. V lost 0 bases and J lost 0, with 15 bases in between. The CDR3 covers 17 residues. CDR1 is DFQATT and CDR2 is SNEGSKA in the germline V gene (reference sequence). CDR3 DNA sequence: TGCAGTGCTAGAGATAAACGGGACACCGACTCTGGAAACACCATATATTTT. Its protein product is CSARDKRDTDSGNTIYF.

This clonotype is a singleton in its sample. The J gene is TRBJ2-5, the V gene TRBV29-1, with D uncertain. Germline V CDR1 and CDR2: SQVTM, ANQGSEA. The CDR3 is made up of 12 amino acids. The V gene lost 4 bases and the J gene lost 2 bases, with 8 bases spanning the gap. Here the CDR3 DNA reads TGCAGCGTTGGGGCTTTTCAAGAGACCCAGTACTTC. Encoded protein: CSVGAFQETQYF.

As to this clonotype: A much larger clone lies one base from this, so it may be a read error. This chain joins TRBV10-3 and TRBJ1-5, with D hard to call. This CDR3 is built from 12 residues. In germline, CDR1 is ENHRY, CDR2 SYGVKD. Trimming removed 6 bases from V and 13 bases from J, with 16 bases in between. The CDR3 sequence is CAISRSSSSQHF. DNA of the CDR3: TGTGCCATCAGCCGCTCTTCGTCTTCGCAGCATTTT.

This clonotype was seen only a few times. The CDR3 loop reads CASSENSSPSQETQYF. CDR3 nucleotide sequence: TGCGCCAGCAGTGAGAACTCTAGCCCTAGCCAAGAGACCCAGTACTTC. J is TRBJ2-5 and V is TRBV10-1, with a weak D call TRBD2 (5 bases). This CDR3 contains 16 residues. The V and J ends lost 2 bases and 1 base respectively, with 14 bases between them. CDR1 and CDR2 (germline): WNHNN, SYGVQD (reference sequence).

CDR3 DNA sequence: TGTGCCATCAGGGACAGGGGTGAGCAGTACTTC. Its translation: CAIRDRGEQYF. The chain is built from TRBV10-3 and TRBJ2-7; 9 nucleotides match TRBD1. Germline V CDR1 and CDR2: ENHRY, SYGVKD. V dropped 6 bases and J dropped 7; count of bases not matched to a gene: 1. This CDR3 region has 11 residues.

The rearrangement joins TRBV4-1 to TRBJ1-5; unclear D gene. The CDR3 is 15 residues long. V lost 4 bases, J lost 7 bases, and 17 bases lay in between. CDR1 is MGHRA and CDR2 is YSYEKL in the germline V gene. The CDR3 sequence: CASSRDVGLRQPQHF. CDR3 sequence (DNA): TGCGCCAGCAGCCGAGACGTGGGATTAAGGCAGCCCCAGCATTTT.

The V gene is TRBV15, the J gene TRBJ2-7, with TRBD1 matching 7 bases. The germline CDR1 and CDR2 sequences are LNHNV and YYDKDF (reference sequence). Trimming at V came to 3 bases and at J to 0 bases, leaving 8 bases not matched to a gene. CDR3 size: 16 residues. The CDR3 here is CATSSEIQGTSYEQYF. The CDR3 DNA reads TGTGCCACCAGCAGTGAAATACAGGGGACCTCCTACGAGCAGTACTTC. Drawing the rest from reference TRBV15 and TRBJ2-7, the complete variable domain is DAMVIQNPRYQVTQFGKPVTLSCSQTLNHNVMYWYQQKSSQAPKLLFHYYDKDFNNEADTPDNFQSRRPNTSFCFLDIRSPGLGDTAMYLCATSSEIQGTSYEQYFGPGTRLTVT.

This clonotype was seen at least ten times. This chain links TRBV4-3 with TRBJ1-2; D might be TRBD1 (6 bases). The CDR3 contains 17 residues. The ends were cut back, 2 bases at V and 0 bases at J, with 16 bases in the middle. Per germline, CDR1 LGHNA and CDR2 YSLEER. This chain's CDR3 is CASSQSRARGTNYGYTF. CDR3 in DNA: TGCGCCAGCAGCCAAAGTAGAGCGAGGGGGACTAACTATGGCTACACCTTC.

This chain uses TRBV5-1 with TRBJ2-7, with 12 bases matching TRBD2. Germline trimming cut 3 bases from V and 5 bases from J; bases unmatched to any gene: 12. The CDR3 loop spans 17 amino acids. Germline CDR1 and CDR2: SGHRS and YFSETQ. The CDR3 DNA reads TGCGCCAGCAGCTGGAAGACTAGCGGGAGAAGGACCGACGAGCAGTACTTC. This translates into CASSWKTSGRRTDEQYF.

The V and J genes are TRBV7-9 and TRBJ2-5; 7 bases map to TRBD2. The CDR3 extends over 15 amino acids. Germline V lookup: CDR1 SEHNR, CDR2 FQNEAQ (reference sequence). Trimming cost V 1 base and J 3 bases; bases outside gene matches: 5. Here the CDR3 DNA reads TGTGCCAGCAGCTTAGTTGGGCTAGCGGAAGAGACCCAGTACTTC. Translating it yields CASSLVGLAEETQYF.

This clonotype has ten or more counts. The chain combines TRBV11-2 with TRBJ2-7; the D gene is possibly TRBD1 (6 bases). V was trimmed by 5 bases and J by 1 base, leaving 18 bases between them. Germline CDR1 and CDR2: SGHAT and FQNNGV. The CDR3 runs 16 residues. The CDR3 region has the DNA TGTGCCAGCAGCCGATTTGGGACACCCTCGTCCTACGAGCAGTACTTC. Encoded protein: CASSRFGTPSSYEQYF.

This chain joins TRBV6-6 and TRBJ1-2; TRBD1 aligns across 7 bases. V gave up 4 bases and J gave up 7 bases; unmatched junction bases: 15. Germline lookup yields CDR1 MNHNY and CDR2 SVGAGI (reference sequence). CDR3 length equals 16 residues. CDR3 bases: TGTGCCAGCAGTTTCGCTCGAACAGGGGTGGGCCGTGGCTACACCTTC. This translates into CASSFARTGVGRGYTF.

J is TRBJ2-7 and V is TRBV11-2, with TRBD2 as a possible D gene (5 bases). With the DNA end fitting TRBJ2-1 better, the J assignment may be wrong. Germline V gives CDR1 SGHAT, CDR2 FQNNGV. This CDR3 is built from 13 residues. For the CDR3, the DNA is TGTGCCAGCAGCTTAGTAGAGGGAAATGAGCAGTTCTTC. It translates to CASSLVEGNEQFF.

This chain joins TRBV25-1 and TRBJ2-7, with a tentative D call TRBD1 (6 bases). The CDR3 extends over 15 amino acids. In germline, CDR1 is MGHDK, CDR2 SYGVNS. V lost 5 bases and J 2 bases, leaving 16 bases between the germline ends. The CDR3 DNA follows: TGTGCCAGCAGTCCAAGGACAGCGGTGACCTACGAGCAGTACTTC. Protein sequence: CASSPRTAVTYEQYF.